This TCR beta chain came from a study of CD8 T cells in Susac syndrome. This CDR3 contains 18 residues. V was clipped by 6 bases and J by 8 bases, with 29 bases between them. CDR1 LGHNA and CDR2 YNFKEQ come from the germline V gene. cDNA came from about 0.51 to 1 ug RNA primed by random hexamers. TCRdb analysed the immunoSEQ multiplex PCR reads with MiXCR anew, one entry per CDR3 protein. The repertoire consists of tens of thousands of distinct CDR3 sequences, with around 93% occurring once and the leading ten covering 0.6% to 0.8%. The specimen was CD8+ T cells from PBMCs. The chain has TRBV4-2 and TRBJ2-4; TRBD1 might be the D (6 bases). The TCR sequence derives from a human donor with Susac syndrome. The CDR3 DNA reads TGTGCCAGCAGTCAACTACAGGGCCTCGGGCAATCAAGTGACATTCAGTACTTC. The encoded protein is CASSQLQGLGQSSDIQYF.